This T cell receptor beta chain was recovered during a study of CXCR3-negative and CXCR3-positive naive CD8 T cells. This CDR3 comprises 16 residues. Germline V gene data show CDR1 as LGHNA and CDR2 as YNFKEQ. General observations from the study: Compared with CXCR3-negative naive cells, CXCR3-positive naive cells showed more hydrophobic TRB CDR3s.

TRB cDNA was prepared as libraries by UMI-labeled 5' RACE. TCRdb re-called the 5' RACE reads; one entry per CDR3 protein, DNA not given. The table counts under 60,000 distinct CDR3 sequences; over 0.45% lies in the top ten. On this clonotype: Its antigen is unidentified.

Sequenced: naive CXCR3+ CD8+ T cells from blood. Subset here: CD45RO-CCR7+CD27+CD95- naive CD8+ T cells expressing CXCR3 (TNR3+). This sequence was found in a human donor in good health. Some clones in this sample may be carry-over from other donors' samples. The chain couples TRBV4-2 to TRBJ2-3; absent DNA, TCRdb's TRBD2 call cannot be checked. The CDR3 spells CASSPEMSGGTDTQYF.